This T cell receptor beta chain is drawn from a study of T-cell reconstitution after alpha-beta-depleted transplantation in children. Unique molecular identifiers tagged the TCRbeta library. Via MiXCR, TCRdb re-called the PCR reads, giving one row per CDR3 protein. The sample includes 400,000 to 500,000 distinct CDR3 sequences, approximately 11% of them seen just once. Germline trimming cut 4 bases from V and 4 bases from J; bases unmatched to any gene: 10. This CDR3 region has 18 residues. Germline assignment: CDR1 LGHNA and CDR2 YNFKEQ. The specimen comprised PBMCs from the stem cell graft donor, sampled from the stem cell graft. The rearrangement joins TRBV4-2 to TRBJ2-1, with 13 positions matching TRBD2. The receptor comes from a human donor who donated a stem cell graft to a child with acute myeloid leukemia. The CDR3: CASSRDRLAGGQYNEQFF. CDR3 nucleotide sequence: TGTGCCAGCAGCCGAGACCGACTAGCGGGAGGCCAGTACAATGAGCAGTTCTTC.